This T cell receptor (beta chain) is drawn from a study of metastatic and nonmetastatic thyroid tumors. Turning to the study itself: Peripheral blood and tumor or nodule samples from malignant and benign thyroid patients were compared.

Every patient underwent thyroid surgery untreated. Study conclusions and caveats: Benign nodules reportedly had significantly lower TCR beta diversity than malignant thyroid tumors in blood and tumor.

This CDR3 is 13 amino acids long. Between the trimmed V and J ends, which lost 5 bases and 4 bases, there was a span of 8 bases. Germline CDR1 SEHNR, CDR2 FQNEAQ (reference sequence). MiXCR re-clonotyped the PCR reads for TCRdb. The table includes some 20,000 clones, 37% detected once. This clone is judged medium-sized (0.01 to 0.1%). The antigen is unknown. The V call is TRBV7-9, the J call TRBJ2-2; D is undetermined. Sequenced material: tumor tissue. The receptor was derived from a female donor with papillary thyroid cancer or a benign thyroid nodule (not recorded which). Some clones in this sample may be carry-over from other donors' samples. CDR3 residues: CASSESTTGELFF. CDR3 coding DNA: TGTGCCAGCAGCGAGAGTACCACCGGGGAGCTGTTTTTT.